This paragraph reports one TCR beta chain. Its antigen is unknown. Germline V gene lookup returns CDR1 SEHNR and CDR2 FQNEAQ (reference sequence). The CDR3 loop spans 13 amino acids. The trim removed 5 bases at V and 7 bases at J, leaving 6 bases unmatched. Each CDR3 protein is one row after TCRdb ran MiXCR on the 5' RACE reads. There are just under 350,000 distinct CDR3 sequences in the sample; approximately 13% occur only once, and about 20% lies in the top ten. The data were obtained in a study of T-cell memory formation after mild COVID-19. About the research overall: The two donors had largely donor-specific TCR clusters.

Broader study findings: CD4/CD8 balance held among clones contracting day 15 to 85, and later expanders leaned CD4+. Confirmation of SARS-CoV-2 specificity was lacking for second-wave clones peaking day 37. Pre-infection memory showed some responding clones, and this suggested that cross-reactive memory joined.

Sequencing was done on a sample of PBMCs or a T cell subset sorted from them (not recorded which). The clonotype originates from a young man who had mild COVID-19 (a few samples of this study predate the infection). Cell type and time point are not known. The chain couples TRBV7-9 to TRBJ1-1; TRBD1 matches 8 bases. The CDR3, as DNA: TGTGCCAGCAGCGAAACAGGGGGTTTTGAAGCTTTCTTT. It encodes CASSETGGFEAFF.